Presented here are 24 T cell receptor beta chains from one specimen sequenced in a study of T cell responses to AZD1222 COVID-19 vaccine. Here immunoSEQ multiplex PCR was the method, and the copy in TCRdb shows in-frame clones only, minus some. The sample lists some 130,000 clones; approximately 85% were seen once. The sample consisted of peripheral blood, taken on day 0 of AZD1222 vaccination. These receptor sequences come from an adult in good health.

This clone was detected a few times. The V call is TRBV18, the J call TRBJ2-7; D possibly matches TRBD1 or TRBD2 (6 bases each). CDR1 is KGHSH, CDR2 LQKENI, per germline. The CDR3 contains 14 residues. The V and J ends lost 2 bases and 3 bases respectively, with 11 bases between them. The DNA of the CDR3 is TGTGCCAGCTCACCAACGGGGGCGGACTACGAGCAGTACTTC. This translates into CASSPTGADYEQYF.

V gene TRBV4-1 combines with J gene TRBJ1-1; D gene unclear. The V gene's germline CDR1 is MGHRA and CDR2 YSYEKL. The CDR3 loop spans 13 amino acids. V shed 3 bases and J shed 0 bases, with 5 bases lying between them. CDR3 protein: CASSHGMNTEAFF. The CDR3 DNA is TGCGCCAGCAGCCACGGGATGAACACTGAAGCTTTCTTT.

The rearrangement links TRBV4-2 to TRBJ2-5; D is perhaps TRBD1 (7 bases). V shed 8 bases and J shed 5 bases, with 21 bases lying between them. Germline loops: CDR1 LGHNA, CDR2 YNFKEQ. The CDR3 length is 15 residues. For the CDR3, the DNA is TGTGCCAGCGGCGATCTCCAGGGGGGCAAGGAGACCCAGTACTTC. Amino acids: CASGDLQGGKETQYF.

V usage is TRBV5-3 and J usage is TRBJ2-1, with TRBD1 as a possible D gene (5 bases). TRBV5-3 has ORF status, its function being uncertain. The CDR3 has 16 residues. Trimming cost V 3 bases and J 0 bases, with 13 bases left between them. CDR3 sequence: CARSSDDSSSYNEQFF. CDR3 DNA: TGTGCCAGAAGCTCCGATGACAGTAGCTCCTACAATGAGCAGTTCTTC.

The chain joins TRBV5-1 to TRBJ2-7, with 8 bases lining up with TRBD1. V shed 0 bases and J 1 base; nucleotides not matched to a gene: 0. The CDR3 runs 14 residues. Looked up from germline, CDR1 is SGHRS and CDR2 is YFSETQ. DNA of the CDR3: TGCGCCAGCAGCTTGGGACAGGGGTCCTACGAGCAGTACTTC. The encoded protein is CASSLGQGSYEQYF.

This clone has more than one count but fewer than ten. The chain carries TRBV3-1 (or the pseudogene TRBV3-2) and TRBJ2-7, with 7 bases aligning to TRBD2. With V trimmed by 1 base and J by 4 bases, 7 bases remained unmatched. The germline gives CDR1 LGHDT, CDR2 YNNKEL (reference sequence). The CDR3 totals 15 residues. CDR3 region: CASSQVGGVEYEQYF. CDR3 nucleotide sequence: TGTGCCAGCAGCCAAGTGGGAGGGGTGGAATACGAGCAGTACTTC.

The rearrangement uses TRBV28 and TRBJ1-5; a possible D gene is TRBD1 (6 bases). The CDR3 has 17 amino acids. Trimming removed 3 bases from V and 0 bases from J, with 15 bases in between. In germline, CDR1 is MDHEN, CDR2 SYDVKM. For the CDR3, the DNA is TGTGCCAGCAGTTTCAAGGGGGTTGCCTTTAGCAATCAGCCCCAGCATTTT. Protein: CASSFKGVAFSNQPQHF.

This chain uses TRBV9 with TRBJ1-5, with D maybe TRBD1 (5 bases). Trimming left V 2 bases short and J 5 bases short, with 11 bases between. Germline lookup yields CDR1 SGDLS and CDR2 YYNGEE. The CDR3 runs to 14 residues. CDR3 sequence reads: CASSVEGSYQPQHF. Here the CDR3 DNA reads TGTGCCAGCAGCGTCGAGGGGTCTTATCAGCCCCAGCATTTT.

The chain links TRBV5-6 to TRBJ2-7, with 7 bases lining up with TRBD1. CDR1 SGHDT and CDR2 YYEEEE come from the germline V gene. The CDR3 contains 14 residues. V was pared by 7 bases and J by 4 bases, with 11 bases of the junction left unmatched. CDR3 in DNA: TGTGCCAGCGGTCTGACAGGGAAATGGTACGAGCAGTACTTC. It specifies CASGLTGKWYEQYF.

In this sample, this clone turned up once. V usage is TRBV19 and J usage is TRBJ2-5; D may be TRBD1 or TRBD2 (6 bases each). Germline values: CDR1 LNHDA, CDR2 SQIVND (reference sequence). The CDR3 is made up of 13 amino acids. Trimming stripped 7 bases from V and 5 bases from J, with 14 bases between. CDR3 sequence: CASNLRGAETQYF. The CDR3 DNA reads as TGTGCCAGTAACCTGAGGGGGGCTGAGACCCAGTACTTC.

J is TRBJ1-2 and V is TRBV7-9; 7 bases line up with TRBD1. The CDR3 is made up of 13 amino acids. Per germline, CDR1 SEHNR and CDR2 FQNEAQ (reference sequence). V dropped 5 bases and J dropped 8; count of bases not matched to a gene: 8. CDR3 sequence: CASSPQGGVGYTF. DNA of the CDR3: TGTGCCAGCAGCCCCCAGGGGGGGGTAGGCTACACCTTC.

DNA for the CDR3: TGTGCCAGCAGTTTATCGGGCACAGATACGCAGTATTTT. Its translation is CASSLSGTDTQYF. This sequence joins TRBV27 and TRBJ2-3; D not certain. V shed 0 bases and J shed 1 base, with 2 bases lying between them. CDR1 and CDR2 from the germline V gene are MNHEY and SMNVEV (reference sequence). The CDR3 has 13 residues.

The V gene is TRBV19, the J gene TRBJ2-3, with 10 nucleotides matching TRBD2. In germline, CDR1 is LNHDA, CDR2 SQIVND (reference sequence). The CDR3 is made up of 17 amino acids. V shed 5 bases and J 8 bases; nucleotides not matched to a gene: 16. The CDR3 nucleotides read TGTGCCAGTAGTCCCGAGCGTGGGTCTAGCGGGAGTGGTACGCAGTATTTT. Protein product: CASSPERGSSGSGTQYF. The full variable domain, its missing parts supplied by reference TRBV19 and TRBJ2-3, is DGGITQSPKYLFRKEGQNVTLSCEQNLNHDAMYWYRQDPGQGLRLIYYSQIVNDFQKGDIAEGYSVSREKKESFPLTVTSAQKNPTAFYLCASSPERGSSGSGTQYFGPGTRLTVL.

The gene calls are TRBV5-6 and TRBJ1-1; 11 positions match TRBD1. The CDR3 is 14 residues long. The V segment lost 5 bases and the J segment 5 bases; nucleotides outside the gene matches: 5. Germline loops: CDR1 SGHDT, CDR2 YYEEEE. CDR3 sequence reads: CASRPDRGHTEAFF. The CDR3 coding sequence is TGTGCCAGCAGACCGGACAGGGGGCATACTGAAGCTTTCTTT.

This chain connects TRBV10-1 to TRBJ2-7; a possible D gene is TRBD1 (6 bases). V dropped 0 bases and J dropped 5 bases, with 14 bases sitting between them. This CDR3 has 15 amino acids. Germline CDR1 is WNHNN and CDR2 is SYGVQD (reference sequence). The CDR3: CASSESEQGWDEQYF. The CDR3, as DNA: TGCGCCAGCAGTGAGTCAGAACAGGGCTGGGACGAGCAGTACTTC.

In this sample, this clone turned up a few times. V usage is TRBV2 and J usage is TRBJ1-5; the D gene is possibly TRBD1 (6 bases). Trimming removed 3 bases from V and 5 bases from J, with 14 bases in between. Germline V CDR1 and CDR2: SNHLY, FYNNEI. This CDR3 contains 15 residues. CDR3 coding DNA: TGTGCCAGCAGTGAGGACAGCTGGGGGGATCAGCCCCAGCATTTT. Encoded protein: CASSEDSWGDQPQHF. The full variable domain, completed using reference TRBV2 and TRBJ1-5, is EPEVTQTPSHQVTQMGQEVILRCVPISNHLYFYWYRQILGQKVEFLVSFYNNEISEKSEIFDDQFSVERPDGSNFTLKIRSTKLEDSAMYFCASSEDSWGDQPQHFGDGTRLSIL.

The CDR3 here is CASSPPPGRNEQFF. The CDR3 DNA is TGTGCCAGCAGCCCACCGCCTGGACGCAATGAGCAGTTCTTC. V and J are TRBV27 and TRBJ2-1; D not resolved. Germline V gene sequence: CDR1 MNHEY, CDR2 SMNVEV (reference sequence). This CDR3 region has 14 residues. V was shortened by 6 bases and J by 6 bases, with 15 bases between the two germline ends.

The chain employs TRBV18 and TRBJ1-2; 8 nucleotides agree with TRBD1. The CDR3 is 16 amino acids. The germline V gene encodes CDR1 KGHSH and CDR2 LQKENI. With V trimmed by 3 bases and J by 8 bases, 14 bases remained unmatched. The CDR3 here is CASSPAGAETGAGYTF. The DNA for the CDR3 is TGTGCCAGCTCACCCGCGGGGGCCGAGACAGGGGCCGGCTACACCTTC.

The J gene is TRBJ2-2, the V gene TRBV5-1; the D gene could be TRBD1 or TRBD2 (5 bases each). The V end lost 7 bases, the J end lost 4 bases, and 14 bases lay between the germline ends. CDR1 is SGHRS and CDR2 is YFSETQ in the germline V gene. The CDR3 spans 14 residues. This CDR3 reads CASEPGSGTGELFF. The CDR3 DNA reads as TGCGCCAGCGAGCCAGGGAGTGGCACCGGGGAGCTGTTTTTT.

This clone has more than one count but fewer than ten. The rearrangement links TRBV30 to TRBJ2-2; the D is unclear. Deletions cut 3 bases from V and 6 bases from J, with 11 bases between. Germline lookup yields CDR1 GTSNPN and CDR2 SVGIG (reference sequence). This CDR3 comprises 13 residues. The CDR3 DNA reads TGTGCCTGGAGCTTCGTGGCCCCCGGGGAGCTGTTTTTT. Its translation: CAWSFVAPGELFF. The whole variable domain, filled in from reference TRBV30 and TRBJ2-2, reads SQTIHQWPATLVQPVGSPLSLECTVEGTSNPNLYWYRQAAGRGLQLLFYSVGIGQISSEVPQNLSASRPQDRQFILSSKKLLLSDSGFYLCAWSFVAPGELFFGEGSRLTVL.

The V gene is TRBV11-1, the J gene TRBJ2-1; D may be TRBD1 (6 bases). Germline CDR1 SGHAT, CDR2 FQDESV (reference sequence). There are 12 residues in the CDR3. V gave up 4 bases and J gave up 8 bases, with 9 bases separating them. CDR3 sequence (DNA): TGTGCCAGCAGCTCCCAGGGGTATGAGCAGTTCTTC. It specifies CASSSQGYEQFF.

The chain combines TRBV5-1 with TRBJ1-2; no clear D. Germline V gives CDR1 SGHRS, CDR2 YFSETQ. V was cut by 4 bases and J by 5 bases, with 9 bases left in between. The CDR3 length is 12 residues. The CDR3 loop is CASSPGVYGYTF. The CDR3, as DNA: TGCGCCAGCAGCCCGGGTGTTTATGGCTACACCTTC. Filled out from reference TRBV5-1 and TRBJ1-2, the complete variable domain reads KAGVTQTPRYLIKTRGQQVTLSCSPISGHRSVSWYQQTPGQGLQFLFEYFSETQRNKGNFPGRFSGRQFSNSRSEMNVSTLELGDSALYLCASSPGVYGYTFGSGTRLTVV.

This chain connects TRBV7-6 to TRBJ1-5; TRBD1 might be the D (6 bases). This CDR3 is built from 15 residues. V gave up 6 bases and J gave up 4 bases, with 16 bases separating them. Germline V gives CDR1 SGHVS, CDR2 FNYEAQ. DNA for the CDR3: TGTGCCAGCAGTCGCTCGACAGGCGTAAATCAGCCCCAGCATTTT. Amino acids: CASSRSTGVNQPQHF.

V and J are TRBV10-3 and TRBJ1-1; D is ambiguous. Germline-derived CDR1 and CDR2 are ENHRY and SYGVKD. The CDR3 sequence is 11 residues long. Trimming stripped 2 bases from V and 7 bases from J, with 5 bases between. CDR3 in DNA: TGTGCCATCAGTGAGCTGAATGAAGCTTTCTTT. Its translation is CAISELNEAFF.